This T cell receptor (beta chain) was profiled in a study of T cells after yellow fever vaccination (dated by TCRdb to between 2019 and 2020). Regarding the study in general: Staining for CD3, CD45RA, CCR7 and CD95 was used to sort memory subsets (EM, EMRA, CM and Tscm) on a BD FACS Aria III. The cohort comprised two healthy male donors, one aged 18 to 29 and one aged 30 to 40 years. To track T-cell clones before and after primary and booster YFV17D yellow fever vaccination, bulk TCR alpha and beta repertoires were sequenced longitudinally. Blood was drawn at multiple timepoints before and after primary and secondary immunization, with bulk PBMC replicates and cell subsets isolated. Memory subsets were sorted on days 0, 15 and 45 and at 18 months following primary vaccination, and on days 0, 15 and 45 following the 30-year booster. The SMART-Seq v4 Ultra Low Input RNA kit was used to prepare libraries from fractions with low cell numbers. Results the study describes overall, beyond this receptor: Compared with the primary T-cell response, the secondary T-cell response was weaker but faster, peaking on day 5 rather than day 15. Because the study included only a couple of donors, the extent to which the findings can be generalized is limited. On day 0, almost all vaccine-responding clonotypes were found to be below detection in the sorted memory subsets. Most clones expanded after primary vaccination were re-detected after the booster (almost 98% of CD4 and around 86% of CD8), suggesting broad memory maintenance. A small fraction of clonotypes appeared in both the CD4 and CD8 compartments, likely as a result of convergent recombination. Because abundant contaminating clonotypes from the bulk population could be contained in FACS-sorted repertoires, computational filtering was required.

TCR cDNA was synthesized by 5'RACE template switching, which introduced a universal primer site and unique molecular identifiers. Priming of cDNA synthesis was performed from both the TCR alpha and TCR beta constant segments. Libraries were amplified in two PCR steps, with sample barcodes and sequencing adapters added in the second step. Sequencing of libraries was performed on Illumina HiSeq 2500 (2x100 bp) or NovaSeq (2x150 bp). The published analysis was carried out like this. MIGEC handled demultiplexing of reads and collapsing into UMI consensus sequences, while MiXCR performed V(D)J alignment. Using edgeR on replicate PBMC samples, clonotypes were called vaccine-responding if FDR was below 0.01 and the log2 fold change was above 5 up to day 15. Each bulk clonotype was labeled CD4 or CD8 based on which sequenced repertoire, CD4 or CD8, contained the clonotype at higher abundance. To estimate the distribution of each clone across memory phenotypes, clonotype frequencies in memory subsets were weighted by FACS-sorted cell numbers. TCRdb's own reprocessing of the public reads used fastp at Q25 and MiXCR and kept productive beta chains. Each CDR3 protein gets just one entry, which takes the most common genes and DNA from the rows behind it. TCRdb, rather than the study authors, made the V and J calls. Within this sample are roughly 45,000 distinct CDR3 sequences, with 5.5% to 8% of them counted one time only. About 9.4% of the sample belongs to the ten largest clones.

The sample's treatment or condition label is to be understood as: live attenuated yellow fever vaccine strain. PBMCs were isolated from peripheral blood using a standard Ficoll-Paque protocol. For sorted memory subsets, RNA extraction was done with the RNeasy Micro Kit. There are many counts of this clonotype. Per-base quality was not reported, and no clone a single base away is much larger than it. The sample was PBMCs, either bulk or a sorted T-cell subset (CD4+, CD8+, memory, or dextramer-sorted; not recorded which), taken 45 days after the yellow fever booster vaccination. The TCR originated in a man aged 25 to 45 who received the YFV17D yellow fever vaccine.

The nucleotide sequence reads as follows: TGTGCCAGCAGCCAATATCGCGGAGGGGAGCAGTACTTC. It is translated as CASSQYRGGEQYF. Recombination connected TRBV3-1 to TRBJ2-7; 6 matching bases give a weak D call of TRBD2. The CDR3 runs 13 amino acids, cysteine and phenylalanine included. Of all the DNA, just the CDR3 is kept, 39 bases in frame from base 1. CDR1 and CDR2 were assigned from the germline V gene (reference sequence) as LGHDT and YNNKEL. V is cut by 2 bases and J by 7 bases, and the space between the germline ends is 12 bases.